These 7 T cell receptor beta chains originate from one sample sequenced in a study of T cells in pancreatic ductal adenocarcinoma. The method was immunoSEQ multiplex PCR; TCRdb's version includes in-frame clones alone and lacks a portion of them. Counted here are tens of thousands of clones, around nine tenths occurring once; the ten biggest clones make up more than 2%. The selected patients with pancreatic ductal adenocarcinoma had surgery but no neoadjuvant therapy. Input material: PBMCs. All receptors come from a human donor with pancreatic ductal adenocarcinoma.

This clone was detected a few times. CDR3 in amino acids: CASSYGVGEAFF. The CDR3 nucleotides are TGTGCCAGCAGTTACGGGGTAGGTGAAGCTTTCTTT. This chain joins TRBV6-6 and TRBJ1-1; D is undetermined. Per the germline V gene, CDR1 is MNHNY and CDR2 is SVGAGI (reference sequence). The germline V and J ends were trimmed by 2 bases and 7 bases, with 8 bases remaining between them. The length of the CDR3 is 12 residues.

This clone has a single count. J is TRBJ2-7 and V is TRBV29-1, with D tentatively TRBD2 (5 bases). The CDR3 spans 13 residues. Germline V gene sequence: CDR1 SQVTM, CDR2 ANQGSEA. Trimming left V 6 bases short and J 5 bases short, with 17 bases between. DNA for the CDR3: TGCAGCGTCGGGCTCTCTCGGGGAGACGAGCAGTACTTC. It specifies CSVGLSRGDEQYF.

This chain uses TRBV7-8 with TRBJ2-5; 13 bases are shared with TRBD2. Germline loops: CDR1 SGHVS, CDR2 FQNEAQ. CDR3 length: 18 amino acids. Trimming cost V 5 bases and J 4 bases; bases outside gene matches: 13. In DNA, the CDR3 is TGTGCCAGCAGCCCCGACCGAGGACTAGCGGGAGTCGGAGAGACCCAGTACTTC. Protein: CASSPDRGLAGVGETQYF.

The chain has TRBV5-8 and TRBJ1-4, with 9 bases identical to TRBD1. CDR1 is SGHTS and CDR2 is YDEGEE in the germline V gene. The trim removed 2 bases at V and 8 bases at J, leaving 13 bases unmatched. The CDR3 loop spans 17 amino acids. For the CDR3, the DNA is TGTGCCAGCAGCTTTACCGGGACAGGGAGGTCCAGGGAAAAACTGTTTTTT. As protein: CASSFTGTGRSREKLFF.

CDR3 loop: CASSHDRAEAFF. Here the CDR3 DNA reads TGTGCCAGCAGCCATGACAGGGCTGAAGCTTTCTTT. The V and J genes are TRBV7-9 and TRBJ1-1; 7 bases are shared with TRBD1. This CDR3 spans 12 amino acids. Trimming cost V 5 bases and J 6 bases; bases outside gene matches: 3. Per germline, CDR1 SEHNR and CDR2 FQNEAQ (reference sequence).

The chain recombines TRBV6-5 with TRBJ1-1, with 7 bases aligning to TRBD1. The V gene end was trimmed by 6 bases and the J gene end by 4 bases; junction bases not matched to a gene: 11. Germline loops: CDR1 MNHEY, CDR2 SVGAGI. The CDR3 contains 15 residues. As DNA, the CDR3 is TGTGCCAGCAGCCGCAACCGGGACAGAGCCACTGAAGCTTTCTTT. Translating gives CASSRNRDRATEAFF.

This clone was found once. The V gene is TRBV10-3, the J gene TRBJ2-3; D remains unclear. The CDR3 runs 12 residues. Trimming left V 8 bases short and J 3 bases short, with 9 bases between. Germline-derived CDR1 and CDR2 are ENHRY and SYGVKD. In DNA form, the CDR3 reads TGTGCCATCTCTGCGGCAACAGATACGCAGTATTTT. Its translation: CAISAATDTQYF.